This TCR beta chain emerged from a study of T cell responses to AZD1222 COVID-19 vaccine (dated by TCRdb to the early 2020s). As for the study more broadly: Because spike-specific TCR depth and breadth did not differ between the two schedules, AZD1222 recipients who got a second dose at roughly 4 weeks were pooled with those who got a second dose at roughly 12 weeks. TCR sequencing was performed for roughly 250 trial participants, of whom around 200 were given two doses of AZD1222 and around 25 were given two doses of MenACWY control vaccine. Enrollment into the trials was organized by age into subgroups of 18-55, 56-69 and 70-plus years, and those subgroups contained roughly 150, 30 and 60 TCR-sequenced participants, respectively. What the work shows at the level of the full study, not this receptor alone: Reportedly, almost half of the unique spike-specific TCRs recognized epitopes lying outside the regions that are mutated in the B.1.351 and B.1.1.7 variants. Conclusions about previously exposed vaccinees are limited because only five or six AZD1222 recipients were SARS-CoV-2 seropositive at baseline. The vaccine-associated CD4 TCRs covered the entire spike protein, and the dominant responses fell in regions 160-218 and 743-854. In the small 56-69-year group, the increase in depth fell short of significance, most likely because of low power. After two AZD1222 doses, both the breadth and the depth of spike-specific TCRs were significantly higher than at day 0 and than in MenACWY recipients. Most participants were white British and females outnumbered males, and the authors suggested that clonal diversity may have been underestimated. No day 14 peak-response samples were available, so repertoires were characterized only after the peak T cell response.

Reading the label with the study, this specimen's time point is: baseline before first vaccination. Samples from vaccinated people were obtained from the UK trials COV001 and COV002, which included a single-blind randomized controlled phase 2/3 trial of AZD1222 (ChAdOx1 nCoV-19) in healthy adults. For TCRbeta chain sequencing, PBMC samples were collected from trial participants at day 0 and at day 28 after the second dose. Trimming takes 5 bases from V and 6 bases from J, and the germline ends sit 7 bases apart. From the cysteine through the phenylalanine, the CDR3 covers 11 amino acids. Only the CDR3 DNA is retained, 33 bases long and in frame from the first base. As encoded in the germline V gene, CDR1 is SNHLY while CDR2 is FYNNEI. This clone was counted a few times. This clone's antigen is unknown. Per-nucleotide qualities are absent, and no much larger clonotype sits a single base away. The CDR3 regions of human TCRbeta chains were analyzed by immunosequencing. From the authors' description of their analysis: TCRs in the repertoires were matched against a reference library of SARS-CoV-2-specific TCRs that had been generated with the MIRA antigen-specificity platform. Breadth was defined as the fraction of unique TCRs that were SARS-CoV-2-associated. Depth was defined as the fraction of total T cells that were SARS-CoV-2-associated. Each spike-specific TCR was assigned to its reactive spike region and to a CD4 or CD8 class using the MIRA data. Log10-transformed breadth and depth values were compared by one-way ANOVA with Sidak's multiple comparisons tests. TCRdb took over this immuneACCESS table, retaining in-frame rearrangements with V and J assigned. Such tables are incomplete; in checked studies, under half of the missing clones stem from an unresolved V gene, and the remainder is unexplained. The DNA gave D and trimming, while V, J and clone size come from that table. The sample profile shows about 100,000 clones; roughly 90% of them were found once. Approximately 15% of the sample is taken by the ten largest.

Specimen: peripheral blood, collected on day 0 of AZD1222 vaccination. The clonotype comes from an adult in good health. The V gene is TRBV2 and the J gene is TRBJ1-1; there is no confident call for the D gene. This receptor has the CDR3 CASSWRSEAFF. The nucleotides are TGTGCCAGCAGTTGGAGGTCTGAAGCTTTCTTT.